This TCR beta chain was captured in a study of beta chain features in type 1 diabetes. As to this clone: Germline and junction disagree at one end, which may indicate a read error.

The study reverse transcribed the entire isolated RNA, so it sequenced expressed TCRB transcripts. Clones were read by immunoSEQ multiplex PCR, and TCRdb kept only the in-frame ones, dropping some. The table shows hundreds of thousands of clones, with about 30% occurring only once. Germline values: CDR1 SGHRS, CDR2 YFSETQ. This CDR3 is built from 15 residues. The chain is built from TRBV5-1 and TRBJ2-5; D unresolved. This sequence was found in a man between 18 and 35 years old in good health. Sequenced sample: naive CD4+ T cells from blood. The CDR3 DNA reads TGCGCCAGCAGCTTGGAGGCCCTGGCTCAAGGGACCCAGTACTTC. This sequence encodes CASSLEALAQGTQYF. Combining the CDR3 with reference TRBV5-1 and TRBJ2-5 gives the whole variable domain KAGVTQTPRYLIKTRGQQVTLSCSPISGHRSVSWYQQTPGQGLQFLFEYFSETQRNKGNFPGRFSGRQFSNSRSEMNVSTLELGDSALYLCASSLEALAQGTQYFGPGTRLLVL.